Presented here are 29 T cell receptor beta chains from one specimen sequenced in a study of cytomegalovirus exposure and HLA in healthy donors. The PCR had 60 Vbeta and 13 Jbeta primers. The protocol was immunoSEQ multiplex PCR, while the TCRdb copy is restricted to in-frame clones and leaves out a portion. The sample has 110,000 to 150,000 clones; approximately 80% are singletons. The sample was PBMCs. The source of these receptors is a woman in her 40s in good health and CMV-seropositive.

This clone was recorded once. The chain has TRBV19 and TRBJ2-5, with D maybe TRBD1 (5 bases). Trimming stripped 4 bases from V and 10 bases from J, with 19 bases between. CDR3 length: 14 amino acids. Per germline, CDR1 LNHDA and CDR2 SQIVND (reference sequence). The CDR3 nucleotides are TGTGCCAGTAGTAAGTCCTTCGACGTAGGGGACCAGTACTTC. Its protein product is CASSKSFDVGDQYF. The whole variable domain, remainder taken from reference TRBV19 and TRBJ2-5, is DGGITQSPKYLFRKEGQNVTLSCEQNLNHDAMYWYRQDPGQGLRLIYYSQIVNDFQKGDIAEGYSVSREKKESFPLTVTSAQKNPTAFYLCASSKSFDVGDQYFGPGTRLLVL.

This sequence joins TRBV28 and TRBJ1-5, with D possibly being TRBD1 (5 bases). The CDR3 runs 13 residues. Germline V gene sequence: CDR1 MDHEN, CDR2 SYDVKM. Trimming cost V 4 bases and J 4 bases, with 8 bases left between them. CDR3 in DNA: TGTGCCAGCAGTTATGACAGTAATCAGCCCCAGCATTTT. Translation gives CASSYDSNQPQHF. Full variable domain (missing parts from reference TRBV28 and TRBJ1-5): DVKVTQSSRYLVKRTGEKVFLECVQDMDHENMFWYRQDPGLGLRLIYFSYDVKMKEKGDIPEGYSVSREKKERFSLILESASTNQTSMYLCASSYDSNQPQHFGDGTRLSIL.

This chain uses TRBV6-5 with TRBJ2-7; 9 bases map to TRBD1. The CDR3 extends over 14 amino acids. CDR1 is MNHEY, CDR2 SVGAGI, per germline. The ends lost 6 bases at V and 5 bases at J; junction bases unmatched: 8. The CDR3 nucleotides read TGTGCCAGCAGGGGGACAGGGCTACAAGACGAGCAGTACTTC. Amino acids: CASRGTGLQDEQYF.

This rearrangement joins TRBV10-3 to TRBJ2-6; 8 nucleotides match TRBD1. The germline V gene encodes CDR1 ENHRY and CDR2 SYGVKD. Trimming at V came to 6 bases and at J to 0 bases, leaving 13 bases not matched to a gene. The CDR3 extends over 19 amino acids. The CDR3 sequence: CAIRYGPGQAPSGANVLTF. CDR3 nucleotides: TGTGCCATCAGATATGGTCCGGGACAGGCGCCCTCTGGGGCCAACGTCCTGACTTTC.

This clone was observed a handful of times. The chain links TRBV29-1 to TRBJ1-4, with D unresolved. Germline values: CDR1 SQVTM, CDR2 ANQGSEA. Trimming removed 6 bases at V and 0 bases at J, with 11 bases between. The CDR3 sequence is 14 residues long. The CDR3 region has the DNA TGCAGCGTGCTACCCGACACAACTAATGAAAAACTGTTTTTT. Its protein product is CSVLPDTTNEKLFF.

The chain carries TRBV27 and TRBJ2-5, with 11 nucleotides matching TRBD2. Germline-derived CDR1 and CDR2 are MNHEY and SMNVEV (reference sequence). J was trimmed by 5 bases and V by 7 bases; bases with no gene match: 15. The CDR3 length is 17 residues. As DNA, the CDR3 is TGTGCCAGCAAGCCTGGGGCGACTAGCGGGGTTTGGGAGACCCAGTACTTC. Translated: CASKPGATSGVWETQYF.

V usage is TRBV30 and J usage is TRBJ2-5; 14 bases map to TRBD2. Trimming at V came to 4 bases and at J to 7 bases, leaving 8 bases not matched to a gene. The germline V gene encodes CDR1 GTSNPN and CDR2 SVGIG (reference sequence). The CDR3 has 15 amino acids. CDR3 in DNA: TGTGCCTGGACCCTGACTAGCGGGGGGGCGGGGACCCAGTACTTC. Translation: CAWTLTSGGAGTQYF.

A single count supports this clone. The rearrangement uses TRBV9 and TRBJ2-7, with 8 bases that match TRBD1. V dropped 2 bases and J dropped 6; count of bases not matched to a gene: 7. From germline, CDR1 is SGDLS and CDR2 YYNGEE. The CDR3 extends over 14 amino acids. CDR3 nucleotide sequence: TGTGCCAGCAGCGTTGAGGGACAGGCATCCGAGCAGTACTTC. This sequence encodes CASSVEGQASEQYF.

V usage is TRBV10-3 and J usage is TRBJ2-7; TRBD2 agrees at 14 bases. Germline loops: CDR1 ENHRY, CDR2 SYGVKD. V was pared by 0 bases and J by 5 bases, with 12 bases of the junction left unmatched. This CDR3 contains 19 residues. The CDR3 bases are TGTGCCATCAGTGAGTCGACTAGCGGGAGGGCAGAGAAGGGGCACGAGCAGTACTTC. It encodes CAISESTSGRAEKGHEQYF.

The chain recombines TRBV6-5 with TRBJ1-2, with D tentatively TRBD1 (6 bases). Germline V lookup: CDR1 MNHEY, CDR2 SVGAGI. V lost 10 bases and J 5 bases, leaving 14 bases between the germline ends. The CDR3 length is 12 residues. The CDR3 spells CAINGGPYGYTF. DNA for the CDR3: TGTGCCATCAATGGGGGCCCTTATGGCTACACCTTC.

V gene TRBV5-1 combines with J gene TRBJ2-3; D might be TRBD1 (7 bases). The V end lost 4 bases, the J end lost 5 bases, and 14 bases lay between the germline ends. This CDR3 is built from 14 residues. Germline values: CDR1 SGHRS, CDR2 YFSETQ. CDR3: CASSGGTAGDTQYF. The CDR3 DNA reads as TGCGCCAGCAGCGGCGGGACAGCGGGAGATACGCAGTATTTT.

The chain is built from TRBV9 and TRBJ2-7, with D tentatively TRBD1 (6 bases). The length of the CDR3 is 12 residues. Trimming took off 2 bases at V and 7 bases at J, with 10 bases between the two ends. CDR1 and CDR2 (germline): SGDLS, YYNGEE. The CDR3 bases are TGTGCCAGCAGCGTGAAACAGGGAGAGCAGTACTTC. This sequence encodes CASSVKQGEQYF. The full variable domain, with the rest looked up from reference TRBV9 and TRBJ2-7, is DSGVTQTPKHLITATGQRVTLRCSPRSGDLSVYWYQQSLDQGLQFLIQYYNGEERAKGNILERFSAQQFPDLHSELNLSSLELGDSALYFCASSVKQGEQYFGPGTRLTVT.

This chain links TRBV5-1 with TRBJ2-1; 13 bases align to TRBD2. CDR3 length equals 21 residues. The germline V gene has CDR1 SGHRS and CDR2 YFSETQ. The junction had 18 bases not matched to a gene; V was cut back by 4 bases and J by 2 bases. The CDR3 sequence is CASSPWTSGRILGGAYNEQFF. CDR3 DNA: TGCGCCAGCAGCCCCTGGACTAGCGGGAGAATCCTGGGTGGCGCCTACAATGAGCAGTTCTTC.

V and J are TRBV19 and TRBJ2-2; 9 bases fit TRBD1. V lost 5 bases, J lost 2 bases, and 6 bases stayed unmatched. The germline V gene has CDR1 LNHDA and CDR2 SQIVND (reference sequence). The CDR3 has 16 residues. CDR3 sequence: CASSPGTGYNTGELFF. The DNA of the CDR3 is TGTGCCAGTAGTCCCGGGACAGGGTACAACACCGGGGAGCTGTTTTTT.

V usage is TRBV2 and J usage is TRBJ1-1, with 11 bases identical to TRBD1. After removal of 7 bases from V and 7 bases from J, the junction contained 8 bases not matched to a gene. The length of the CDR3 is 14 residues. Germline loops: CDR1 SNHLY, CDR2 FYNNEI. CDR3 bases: TGTGCCAGCACCCGCTCGGGGACAGGGGGTGAAGCTTTCTTT. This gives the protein CASTRSGTGGEAFF.

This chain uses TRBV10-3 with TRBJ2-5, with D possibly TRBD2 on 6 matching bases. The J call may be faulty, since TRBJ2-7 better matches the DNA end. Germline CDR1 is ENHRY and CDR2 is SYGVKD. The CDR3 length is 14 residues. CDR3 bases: TGTGCCATCAGTTCGGGAGACAGAGCCTACGAGCAGTACTTC. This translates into CAISSGDRAYEQYF.

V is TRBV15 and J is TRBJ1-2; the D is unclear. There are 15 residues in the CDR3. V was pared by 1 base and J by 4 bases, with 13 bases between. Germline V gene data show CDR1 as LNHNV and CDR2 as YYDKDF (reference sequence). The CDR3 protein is CATSRARLEGYGYTF. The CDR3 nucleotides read TGTGCCACCAGCAGAGCAAGGCTGGAGGGCTATGGCTACACCTTC.

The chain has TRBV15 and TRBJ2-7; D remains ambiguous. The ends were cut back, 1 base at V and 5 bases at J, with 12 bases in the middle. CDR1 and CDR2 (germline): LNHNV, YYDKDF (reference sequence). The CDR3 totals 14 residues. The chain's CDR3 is CATSRVGRKDEQYF. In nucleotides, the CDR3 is TGTGCCACCAGCAGAGTGGGCCGTAAGGACGAGCAGTACTTC. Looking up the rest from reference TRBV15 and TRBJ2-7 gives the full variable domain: DAMVIQNPRYQVTQFGKPVTLSCSQTLNHNVMYWYQQKSSQAPKLLFHYYDKDFNNEADTPDNFQSRRPNTSFCFLDIRSPGLGDTAMYLCATSRVGRKDEQYFGPGTRLTVT.

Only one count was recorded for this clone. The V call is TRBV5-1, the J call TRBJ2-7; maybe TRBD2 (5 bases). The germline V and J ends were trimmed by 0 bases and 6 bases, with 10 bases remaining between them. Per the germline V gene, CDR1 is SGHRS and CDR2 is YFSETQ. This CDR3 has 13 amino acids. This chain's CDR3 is CASSLAGRGEQYF. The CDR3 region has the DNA TGCGCCAGCAGCTTGGCGGGGAGAGGCGAGCAGTACTTC.

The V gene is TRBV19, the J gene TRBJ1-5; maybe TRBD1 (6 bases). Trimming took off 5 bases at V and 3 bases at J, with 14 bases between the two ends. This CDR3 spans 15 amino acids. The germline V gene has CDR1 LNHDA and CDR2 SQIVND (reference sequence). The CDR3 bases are TGTGCCAGTAGTTCTCAAAGGGGGAACAATCAGCCCCAGCATTTT. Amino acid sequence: CASSSQRGNNQPQHF.

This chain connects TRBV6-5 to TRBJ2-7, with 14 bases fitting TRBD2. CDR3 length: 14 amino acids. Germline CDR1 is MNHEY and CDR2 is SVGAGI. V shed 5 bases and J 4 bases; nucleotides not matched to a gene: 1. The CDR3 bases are TGTGCCAGCAGTGGGACTAGCGGGGGTTACGAGCAGTACTTC. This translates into CASSGTSGGYEQYF.

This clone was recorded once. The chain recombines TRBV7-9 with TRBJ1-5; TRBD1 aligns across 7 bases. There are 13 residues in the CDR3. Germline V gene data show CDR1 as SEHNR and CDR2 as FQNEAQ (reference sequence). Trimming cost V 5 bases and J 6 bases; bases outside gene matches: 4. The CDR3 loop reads CASSRGGGQPQHF. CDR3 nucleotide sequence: TGTGCCAGCAGCCGAGGGGGCGGTCAGCCCCAGCATTTT.

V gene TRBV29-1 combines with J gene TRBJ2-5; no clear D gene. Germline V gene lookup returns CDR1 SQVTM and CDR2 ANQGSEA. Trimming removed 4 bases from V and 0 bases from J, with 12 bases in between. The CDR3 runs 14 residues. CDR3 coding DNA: TGCAGCGTTGTGACTCTAGAGGACCAAGAGACCCAGTACTTC. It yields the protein CSVVTLEDQETQYF.

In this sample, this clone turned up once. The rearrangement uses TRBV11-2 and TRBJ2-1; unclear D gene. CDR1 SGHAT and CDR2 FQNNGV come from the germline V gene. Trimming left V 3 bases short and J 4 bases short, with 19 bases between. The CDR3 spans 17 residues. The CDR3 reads CASSFSPSTVQYNEQFF. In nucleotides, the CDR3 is TGTGCCAGCAGCTTCTCGCCTTCGACGGTACAGTACAATGAGCAGTTCTTC.

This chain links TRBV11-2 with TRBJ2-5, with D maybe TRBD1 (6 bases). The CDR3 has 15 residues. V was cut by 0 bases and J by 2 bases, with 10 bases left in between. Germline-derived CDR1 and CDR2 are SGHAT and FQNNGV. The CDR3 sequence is CASSLERTVQETQYF. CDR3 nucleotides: TGTGCCAGCAGCTTAGAACGGACAGTACAAGAGACCCAGTACTTC.

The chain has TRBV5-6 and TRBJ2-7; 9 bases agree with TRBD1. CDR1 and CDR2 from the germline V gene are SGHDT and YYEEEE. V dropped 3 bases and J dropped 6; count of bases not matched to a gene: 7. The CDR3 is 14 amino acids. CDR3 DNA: TGTGCCAGCAGCTGGACAGGGGCGACGGGCGAGCAGTACTTC. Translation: CASSWTGATGEQYF.

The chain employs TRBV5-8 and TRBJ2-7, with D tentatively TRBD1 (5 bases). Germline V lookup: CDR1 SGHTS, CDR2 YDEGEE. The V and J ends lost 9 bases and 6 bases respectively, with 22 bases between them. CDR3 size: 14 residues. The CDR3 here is CAIRSTGVPGEQYF. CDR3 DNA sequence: TGTGCCATCAGATCAACAGGTGTACCGGGCGAGCAGTACTTC.

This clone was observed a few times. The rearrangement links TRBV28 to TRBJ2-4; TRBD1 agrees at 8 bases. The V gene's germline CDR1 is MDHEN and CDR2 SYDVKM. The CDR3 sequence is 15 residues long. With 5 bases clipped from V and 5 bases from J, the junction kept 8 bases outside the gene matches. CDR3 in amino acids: CASSGSGTGENIQYF. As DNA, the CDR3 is TGTGCCAGCAGTGGATCCGGGACAGGCGAAAACATTCAGTACTTC.

The CDR3 sequence: CASAYYRDGAGELFF. CDR3 in DNA: TGTGCCAGCGCCTACTACAGGGACGGGGCCGGGGAGCTGTTTTTT. V is TRBV19 and J is TRBJ2-2; a weak D match, TRBD1 (6 bases). This CDR3 region has 15 residues. The V and J ends lost 9 bases and 6 bases respectively, with 20 bases between them. Germline V lookup: CDR1 LNHDA, CDR2 SQIVND (reference sequence).